A single sample gave rise to the 16 T cell receptor beta chains below, sequenced in a study of blood T cell repertoires in COVID-19. Assay used: immunoSEQ multiplex PCR; TCRdb lists only in-frame clones, some missing. This sample yields some 100,000 clones, of which more than 60% are seen a single time; 5.5% to 7% belongs to the top ten. The sample comprised peripheral blood. The source is a man between 65 and 85 years old with acute or convalescent COVID-19.

This clone occurred a few times. The rearrangement joins TRBV6-1 to TRBJ1-5; 8 bases align to TRBD1. The germline gives CDR1 MNHNS, CDR2 SASEGT. V shed 2 bases and J 1 base; nucleotides not matched to a gene: 4. The CDR3 is 16 amino acids. In DNA, the CDR3 is TGTGCCAGCAGTGAATCCGGACAGGGAAGCAATCAGCCCCAGCATTTT. Translation gives CASSESGQGSNQPQHF.

The V call is TRBV11-2, the J call TRBJ1-1; 8 nucleotides agree with TRBD1. Germline V gene sequence: CDR1 SGHAT, CDR2 FQNNGV. The junction had 8 bases not matched to a gene; V was cut back by 6 bases and J by 5 bases. The CDR3 runs to 14 residues. CDR3 nucleotides: TGTGCCAGCAGTTCCAGGGGGCGAGATACTGAAGCTTTCTTT. Its translation is CASSSRGRDTEAFF.

In this sample, this clone turned up a few times. V gene TRBV6-5 combines with J gene TRBJ1-3, with D possibly matching TRBD1 (6 bases). V gave up 2 bases and J gave up 0 bases, with 8 bases separating them. The CDR3 runs to 15 residues. Germline CDR1 and CDR2: MNHEY and SVGAGI. The CDR3 DNA reads as TGTGCCAGCAGTTACAACAGGGTCTCTGGAAACACCATATATTTT. This codes for CASSYNRVSGNTIYF.

The chain joins TRBV27 to TRBJ2-7; TRBD2 matches 13 bases. CDR3 length equals 16 residues. Looked up from germline, CDR1 is MNHEY and CDR2 is SMNVEV (reference sequence). V shed 4 bases and J 2 bases; nucleotides not matched to a gene: 5. Written as DNA, the CDR3 is TGTGCCAGCAGTTCCCTACTAGCGGGAGGGCCCTACGAGCAGTACTTC. Translating it yields CASSSLLAGGPYEQYF.

A few counts support this clone. The genes are TRBV14 and TRBJ2-1, with D possibly TRBD1 on 6 matching bases. This CDR3 is 15 amino acids long. With 4 bases removed from V and 4 bases from J, the gap between germline ends came to 14 bases. Germline V gene lookup returns CDR1 SGHDN and CDR2 FVKESK. CDR3 loop: CASSLYKGVYNEQFF. Written as DNA, the CDR3 is TGTGCCAGCAGCCTCTATAAGGGGGTATACAATGAGCAGTTCTTC.

The CDR3 DNA follows: TGCGCCAGCAGCTTCTTTTTTGGGACTAAGCACAATGAGCAGTTCTTC. Translating it yields CASSFFFGTKHNEQFF. The genes are TRBV5-1 and TRBJ2-1; 7 bases align to TRBD2. CDR1 and CDR2 (germline): SGHRS, YFSETQ. The CDR3 sequence is 16 residues long. J gave up 5 bases and V 2 bases, and 10 bases lay outside the gene matches. The whole variable domain, filled in from reference TRBV5-1 and TRBJ2-1, reads KAGVTQTPRYLIKTRGQQVTLSCSPISGHRSVSWYQQTPGQGLQFLFEYFSETQRNKGNFPGRFSGRQFSNSRSEMNVSTLELGDSALYLCASSFFFGTKHNEQFFGPGTRLTVL.

V usage is TRBV28 and J usage is TRBJ2-1, with 7 nucleotides matching TRBD2. The CDR3 spans 17 residues. Germline V gene sequence: CDR1 MDHEN, CDR2 SYDVKM. V was clipped by 4 bases and J by 2 bases; unmatched bases: 11. The CDR3 is CASSSPFAGAAYNEQFF. CDR3 nucleotide sequence: TGTGCCAGCAGTTCCCCCTTTGCGGGAGCCGCCTACAATGAGCAGTTCTTC.

V usage is TRBV12-5 and J usage is TRBJ2-3, with TRBD2 identical over 13 bases. The trim removed 6 bases at V and 4 bases at J, leaving 4 bases unmatched. This CDR3 has 15 amino acids. CDR1 LGHNT and CDR2 FRNRAP come from the germline V gene. The CDR3 sequence is CASGPGLAGPDTQYF. CDR3 bases: TGTGCTAGTGGCCCGGGACTAGCGGGACCAGATACGCAGTATTTT.

CDR3 in amino acids: CASSMSGRFTGELFF. CDR3 coding DNA: TGTGCCAGTAGTATGAGCGGGAGATTCACCGGGGAGCTGTTTTTT. This rearrangement joins TRBV19 to TRBJ2-2; 8 bases fit TRBD2. J lost 4 bases, V lost 3 bases, and 4 bases had no gene match. The germline CDR1 and CDR2 sequences are LNHDA and SQIVND (reference sequence). The CDR3 is 15 residues long. Full variable domain (outside the CDR3, taken from reference TRBV19 and TRBJ2-2): DGGITQSPKYLFRKEGQNVTLSCEQNLNHDAMYWYRQDPGQGLRLIYYSQIVNDFQKGDIAEGYSVSREKKESFPLTVTSAQKNPTAFYLCASSMSGRFTGELFFGEGSRLTVL.

CDR3 sequence (DNA): TGTGCCAGTAGCTTATCATCGGGACAGGACTACGAGCAGTACTTC. Protein product: CASSLSSGQDYEQYF. J is TRBJ2-7 and V is TRBV19, with 8 bases that match TRBD1. This CDR3 spans 15 amino acids. Germline V gives CDR1 LNHDA, CDR2 SQIVND (reference sequence). The ends lost 6 bases at V and 3 bases at J; junction bases unmatched: 10.

The chain employs TRBV3-1 (or the pseudogene TRBV3-2) and TRBJ1-4; D gene unclear. Looked up from germline, CDR1 is LGHDT and CDR2 is YNNKEL (reference sequence). This CDR3 spans 14 amino acids. V lost 1 base, J lost 5 bases, and 8 bases lay in between. CDR3 sequence reads: CASSQGGGNEKLFF. The CDR3 DNA is TGTGCCAGCAGCCAAGGAGGAGGGAATGAAAAACTGTTTTTT.

This clone was recorded at least ten times. The chain uses TRBV3-1 (or the pseudogene TRBV3-2) and TRBJ1-5, with TRBD1 as a possible D gene (5 bases). CDR3 length: 13 residues. The germline V gene has CDR1 LGHDT and CDR2 YNNKEL (reference sequence). The germline V and J ends were trimmed by 2 bases and 7 bases, with 9 bases remaining between them. The CDR3 DNA follows: TGTGCCAGCAGCCAAAGTGGGGGGCAGCCCCAGCATTTT. Residues: CASSQSGGQPQHF.

The gene calls are TRBV5-6 and TRBJ1-2; D unclear. This CDR3 contains 14 residues. V was pared by 2 bases and J by 1 base, with 9 bases between. The germline CDR1 and CDR2 sequences are SGHDT and YYEEEE. The CDR3 coding sequence is TGTGCCAGCAGCTTTGTAGGAGGTAACTATGGCTACACCTTC. Residues: CASSFVGGNYGYTF.

The genes are TRBV5-1 and TRBJ2-3; 10 positions agree with TRBD2. The CDR3 is made up of 17 amino acids. Germline CDR1 and CDR2: SGHRS and YFSETQ. Trimming removed 4 bases from V and 5 bases from J; junction bases left unmatched: 13. The CDR3 DNA follows: TGCGCCAGCAGCGTTGAAGCTAGCGGGAGACGGGGAGATACGCAGTATTTT. As protein: CASSVEASGRRGDTQYF.

V is TRBV7-8 and J is TRBJ2-7; the match to TRBD2 covers 8 bases. Trimming cost V 3 bases and J 6 bases; bases outside gene matches: 13. This CDR3 has 16 residues. Germline loops: CDR1 SGHVS, CDR2 FQNEAQ. CDR3 in DNA: TGTGCCAGCAGCTTCGGTAGCGGGATGAGGGGCAGCGAGCAGTACTTC. Protein: CASSFGSGMRGSEQYF.

The chain links TRBV28 to TRBJ2-1, with D possibly matching TRBD1 (7 bases). This CDR3 has 18 residues. CDR1 is MDHEN and CDR2 is SYDVKM in the germline V gene. The V end was cut by 3 bases, the J end by 1 base, with 19 bases between. The CDR3 spells CASSFPRGRELSYNEQFF. In nucleotides, the CDR3 is TGTGCCAGCAGTTTTCCAAGGGGGCGGGAACTATCCTACAATGAGCAGTTCTTC.